This note documents a single T cell receptor (beta chain) sequence. The CDR3 is 15 residues long. Trimming removed 0 bases from V and 6 bases from J, with 13 bases in between. Per germline, CDR1 SEHNR and CDR2 FQNEAQ (reference sequence). The entry originates in a study of molecular identifiers for immune sequencing clone quantification. TCRdb ran MiXCR on the PCR reads and lists one entry per CDR3 protein. The sample consists of approximately 630,000 distinct CDR3 sequences, 25% of them appearing once. The receptor comes from a human donor in good health. Some libraries in this study had Jurkat cell RNA spiked in. The chain joins TRBV7-9 to TRBJ2-3; D unclear. Material: naive CD8+ T cells from blood, with Jurkat cell RNA spiked in. Subset defined: FACS-sorted CD8+CD4-CCR7+CD45RA+ naive T cells. The CDR3 sequence is CASSLAMDPTDTQYF. The CDR3 region has the DNA TGTGCCAGCAGCTTAGCAATGGATCCCACGGATACGCAGTATTTT.